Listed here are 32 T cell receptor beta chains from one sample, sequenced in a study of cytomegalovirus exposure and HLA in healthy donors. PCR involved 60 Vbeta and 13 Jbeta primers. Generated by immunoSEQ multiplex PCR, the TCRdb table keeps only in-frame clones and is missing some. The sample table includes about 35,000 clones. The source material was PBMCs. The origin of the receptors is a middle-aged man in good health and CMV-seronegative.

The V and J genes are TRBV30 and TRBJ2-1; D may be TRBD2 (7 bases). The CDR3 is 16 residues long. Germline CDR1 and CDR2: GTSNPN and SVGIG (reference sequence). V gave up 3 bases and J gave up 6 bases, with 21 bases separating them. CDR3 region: CAWSPRGGMLGNEQFF. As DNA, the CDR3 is TGTGCCTGGAGCCCTAGGGGGGGGATGTTAGGCAATGAGCAGTTCTTC.

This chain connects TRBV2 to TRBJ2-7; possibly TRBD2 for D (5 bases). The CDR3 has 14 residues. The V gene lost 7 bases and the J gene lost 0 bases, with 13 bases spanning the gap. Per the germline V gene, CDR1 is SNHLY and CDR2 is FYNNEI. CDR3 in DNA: TGTGCCAGCACCGCGGGTAGTTACTCCTACGAGCAGTACTTC. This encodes CASTAGSYSYEQYF. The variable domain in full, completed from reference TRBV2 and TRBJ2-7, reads EPEVTQTPSHQVTQMGQEVILRCVPISNHLYFYWYRQILGQKVEFLVSFYNNEISEKSEIFDDQFSVERPDGSNFTLKIRSTKLEDSAMYFCASTAGSYSYEQYFGPGTRLTVT.

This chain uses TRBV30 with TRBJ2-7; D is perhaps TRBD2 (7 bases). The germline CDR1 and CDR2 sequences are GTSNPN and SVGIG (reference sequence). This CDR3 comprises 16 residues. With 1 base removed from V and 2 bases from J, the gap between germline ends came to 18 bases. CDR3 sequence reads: CAWSAGSGGWAYEQYF. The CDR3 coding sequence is TGTGCCTGGAGTGCAGGGTCGGGGGGCTGGGCCTACGAGCAGTACTTC. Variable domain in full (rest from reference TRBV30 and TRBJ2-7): SQTIHQWPATLVQPVGSPLSLECTVEGTSNPNLYWYRQAAGRGLQLLFYSVGIGQISSEVPQNLSASRPQDRQFILSSKKLLLSDSGFYLCAWSAGSGGWAYEQYFGPGTRLTVT.

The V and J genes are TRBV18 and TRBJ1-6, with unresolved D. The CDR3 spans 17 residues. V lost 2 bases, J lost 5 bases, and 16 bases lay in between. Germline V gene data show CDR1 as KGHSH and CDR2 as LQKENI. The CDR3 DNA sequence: TGTGCCAGCTCACCAAGCGTAGCCAGTTCCAATAATTCACCCCTCCACTTT. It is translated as CASSPSVASSNNSPLHF. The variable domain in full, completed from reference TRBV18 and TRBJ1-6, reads NAGVMQNPRHLVRRRGQEARLRCSPMKGHSHVYWYRQLPEEGLKFMVYLQKENIIDESGMPKERFSAEFPKEGPSILRIQQVVRGDSAAYFCASSPSVASSNNSPLHFGNGTRLTVT.

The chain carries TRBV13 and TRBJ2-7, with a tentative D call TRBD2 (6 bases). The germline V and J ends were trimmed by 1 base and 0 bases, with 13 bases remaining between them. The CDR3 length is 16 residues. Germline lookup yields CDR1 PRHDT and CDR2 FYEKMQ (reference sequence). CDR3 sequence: CASSLEGSGSSYEQYF. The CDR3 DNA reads TGTGCCAGCAGCTTAGAGGGGTCCGGGAGCTCCTACGAGCAGTACTTC.

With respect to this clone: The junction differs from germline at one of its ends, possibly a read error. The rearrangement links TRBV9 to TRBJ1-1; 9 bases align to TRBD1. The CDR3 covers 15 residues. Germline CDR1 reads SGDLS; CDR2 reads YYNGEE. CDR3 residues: CASSEGTGWDTEDFF. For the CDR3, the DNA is TGTGCCAGCAGCGAGGGGACAGGGTGGGACACTGAAGATTTCTTT.

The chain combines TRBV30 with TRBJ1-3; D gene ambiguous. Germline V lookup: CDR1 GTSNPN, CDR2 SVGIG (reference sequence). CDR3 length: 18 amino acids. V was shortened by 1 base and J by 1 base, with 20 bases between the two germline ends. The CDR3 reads CAWSGSAGGLSSGNTIYF. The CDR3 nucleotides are TGTGCCTGGAGTGGGTCGGCAGGTGGCTTATCTTCTGGAAACACCATATATTTT.

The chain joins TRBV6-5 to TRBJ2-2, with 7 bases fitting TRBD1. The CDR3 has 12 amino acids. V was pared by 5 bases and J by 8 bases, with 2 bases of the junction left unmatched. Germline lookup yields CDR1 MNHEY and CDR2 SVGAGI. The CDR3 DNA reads TGTGCCAGCAGTCTGGACAGGGGGGAGCTGTTTTTT. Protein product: CASSLDRGELFF.

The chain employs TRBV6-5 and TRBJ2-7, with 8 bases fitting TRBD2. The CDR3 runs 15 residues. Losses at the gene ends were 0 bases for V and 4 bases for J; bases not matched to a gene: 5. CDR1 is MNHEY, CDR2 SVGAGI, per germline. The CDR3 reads CASSYSPSGQYEQYF. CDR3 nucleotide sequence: TGTGCCAGCAGTTACTCCCCTAGCGGGCAATACGAGCAGTACTTC.

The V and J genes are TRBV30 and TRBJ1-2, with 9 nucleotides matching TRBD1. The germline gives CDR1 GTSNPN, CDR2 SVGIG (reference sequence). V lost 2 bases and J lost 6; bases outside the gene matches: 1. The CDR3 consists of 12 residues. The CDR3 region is CAWSTGGDGYTF. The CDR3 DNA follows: TGTGCCTGGAGTACAGGGGGCGATGGCTACACCTTC.

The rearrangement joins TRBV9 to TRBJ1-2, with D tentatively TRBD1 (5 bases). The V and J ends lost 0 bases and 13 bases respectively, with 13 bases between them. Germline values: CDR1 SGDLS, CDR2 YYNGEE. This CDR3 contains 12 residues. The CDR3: CASSVVTAKSTF. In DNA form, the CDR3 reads TGTGCCAGCAGCGTAGTGACAGCGAAGAGCACCTTC.

The CDR3 DNA reads TGTGCCAGCAGGAAATGGGAGGGGGGTTTTTCCACCTTC. This gives the protein CASRKWEGGFSTF. The chain has TRBV27 and TRBJ1-2; tentative D call: TRBD1 (6 bases). Germline-derived CDR1 and CDR2 are MNHEY and SMNVEV (reference sequence). The CDR3 is 13 amino acids. The ends were cut back, 6 bases at V and 13 bases at J, with 21 bases in the middle.

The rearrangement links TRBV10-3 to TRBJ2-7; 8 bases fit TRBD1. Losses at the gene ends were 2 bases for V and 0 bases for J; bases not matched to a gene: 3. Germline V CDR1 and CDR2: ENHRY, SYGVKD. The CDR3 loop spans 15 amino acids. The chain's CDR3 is CAISEGQGISYEQYF. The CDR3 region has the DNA TGTGCCATCAGTGAGGGACAGGGTATCTCCTACGAGCAGTACTTC.

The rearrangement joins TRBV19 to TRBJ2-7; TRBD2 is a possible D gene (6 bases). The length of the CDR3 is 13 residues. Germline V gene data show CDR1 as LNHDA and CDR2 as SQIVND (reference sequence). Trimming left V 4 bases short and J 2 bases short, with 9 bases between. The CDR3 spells CASSSLATYEQYF. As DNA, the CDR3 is TGTGCCAGTAGTAGCCTAGCGACCTACGAGCAGTACTTC.

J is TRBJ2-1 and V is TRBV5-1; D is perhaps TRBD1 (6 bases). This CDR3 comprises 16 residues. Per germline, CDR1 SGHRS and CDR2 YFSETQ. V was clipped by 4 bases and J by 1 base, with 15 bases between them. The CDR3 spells CASSITGPLSYNEQFF. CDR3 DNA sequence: TGCGCCAGCAGCATTACAGGGCCTCTATCCTACAATGAGCAGTTCTTC.

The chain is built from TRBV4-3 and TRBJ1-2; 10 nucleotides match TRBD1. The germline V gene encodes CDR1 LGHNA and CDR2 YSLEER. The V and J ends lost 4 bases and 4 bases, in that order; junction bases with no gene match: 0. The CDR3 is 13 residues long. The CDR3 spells CASSRTGGYGYTF. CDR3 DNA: TGCGCCAGCAGCCGGACAGGGGGCTATGGCTACACCTTC.

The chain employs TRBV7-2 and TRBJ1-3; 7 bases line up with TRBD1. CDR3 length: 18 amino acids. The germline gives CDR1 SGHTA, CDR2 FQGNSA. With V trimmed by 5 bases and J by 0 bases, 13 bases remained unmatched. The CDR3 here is CASSPRGAGQSSGNTIYF. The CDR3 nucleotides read TGTGCCAGCAGCCCTAGAGGTGCGGGACAGAGCTCTGGAAACACCATATATTTT. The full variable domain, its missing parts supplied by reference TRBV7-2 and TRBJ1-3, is GAGVSQSPSNKVTEKGKDVELRCDPISGHTALYWYRQSLGQGLEFLIYFQGNSAPDKSGLPSDRFSAERTGGSVSTLTIQRTQQEDSAVYLCASSPRGAGQSSGNTIYFGEGSWLTVV.

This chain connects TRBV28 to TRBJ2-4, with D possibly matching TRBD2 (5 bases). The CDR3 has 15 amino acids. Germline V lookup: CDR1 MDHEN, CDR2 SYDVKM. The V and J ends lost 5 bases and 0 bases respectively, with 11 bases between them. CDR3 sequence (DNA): TGTGCCAGCAGTAACGGAGGATTAGCCAAAAACATTCAGTACTTC. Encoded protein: CASSNGGLAKNIQYF.

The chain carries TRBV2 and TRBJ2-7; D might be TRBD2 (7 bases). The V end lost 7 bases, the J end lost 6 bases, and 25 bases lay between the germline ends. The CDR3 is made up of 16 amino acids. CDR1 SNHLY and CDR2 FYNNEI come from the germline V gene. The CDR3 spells CASTIRMRGGGGEQYF. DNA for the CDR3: TGTGCCAGCACAATAAGGATGAGGGGGGGAGGGGGCGAGCAGTACTTC.

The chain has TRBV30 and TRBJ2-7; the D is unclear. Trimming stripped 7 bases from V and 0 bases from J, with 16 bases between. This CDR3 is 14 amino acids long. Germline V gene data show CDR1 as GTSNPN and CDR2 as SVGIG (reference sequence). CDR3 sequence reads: CAYQATPSSYEQYF. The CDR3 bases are TGTGCCTACCAAGCGACTCCAAGCTCCTACGAGCAGTACTTC.

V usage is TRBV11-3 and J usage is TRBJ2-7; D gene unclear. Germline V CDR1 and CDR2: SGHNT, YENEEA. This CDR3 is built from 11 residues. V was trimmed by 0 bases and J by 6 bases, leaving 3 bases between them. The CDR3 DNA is TGTGCCAGCAGCTTAGAGAGCGAGCAGTACTTC. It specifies CASSLESEQYF. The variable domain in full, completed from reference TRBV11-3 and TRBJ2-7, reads EAGVVQSPRYKIIEKKQPVAFWCNPISGHNTLYWYLQNLGQGPELLIRYENEEAVDDSQLPKDRFSAERLKGVDSTLKIQPAELGDSAVYLCASSLESEQYFGPGTRLTVT.

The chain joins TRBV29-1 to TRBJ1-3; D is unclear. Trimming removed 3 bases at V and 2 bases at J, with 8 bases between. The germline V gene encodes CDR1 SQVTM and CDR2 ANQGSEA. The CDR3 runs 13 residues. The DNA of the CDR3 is TGCAGCGTTGATCCGGGTGCTGGAAACACCATATATTTT. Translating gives CSVDPGAGNTIYF. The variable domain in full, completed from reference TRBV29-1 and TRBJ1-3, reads SAVISQKPSRDICQRGTSLTIQCQVDSQVTMMFWYRQQPGQSLTLIATANQGSEATYESGFVIDKFPISRPNLTFSTLTVSNMSPEDSSIYLCSVDPGAGNTIYFGEGSWLTVV.

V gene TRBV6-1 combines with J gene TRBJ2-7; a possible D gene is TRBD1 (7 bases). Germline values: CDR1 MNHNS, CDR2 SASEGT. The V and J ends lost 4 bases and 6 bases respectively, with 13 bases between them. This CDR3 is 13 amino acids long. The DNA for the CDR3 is TGTGCCAGCAGTGGGGCAGGGGGGAGCGAGCAGTACTTC. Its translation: CASSGAGGSEQYF.

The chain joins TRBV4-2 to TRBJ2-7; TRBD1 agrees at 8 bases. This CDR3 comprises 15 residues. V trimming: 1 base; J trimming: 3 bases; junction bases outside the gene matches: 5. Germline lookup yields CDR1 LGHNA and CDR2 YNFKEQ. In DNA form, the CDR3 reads TGTGCCAGCAGCCAAGGGTCGACAGGGGACTACGAGCAGTACTTC. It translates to CASSQGSTGDYEQYF.

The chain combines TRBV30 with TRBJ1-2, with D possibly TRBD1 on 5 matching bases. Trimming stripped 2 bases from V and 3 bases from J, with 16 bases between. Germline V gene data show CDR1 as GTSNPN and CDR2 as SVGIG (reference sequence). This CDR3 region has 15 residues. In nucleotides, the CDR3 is TGTGCCTGGAGTCTACGGGGGAAACTAGACTATGGCTACACCTTC. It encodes CAWSLRGKLDYGYTF.

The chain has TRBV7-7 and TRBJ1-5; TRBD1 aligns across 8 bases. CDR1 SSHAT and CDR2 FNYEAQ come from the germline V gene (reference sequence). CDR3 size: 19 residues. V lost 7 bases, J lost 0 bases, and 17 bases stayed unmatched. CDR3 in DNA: TGTGCCAGCATCCCTAGACAGGGGATCCCAGCATATAGCAATCAGCCCCAGCATTTT. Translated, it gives CASIPRQGIPAYSNQPQHF. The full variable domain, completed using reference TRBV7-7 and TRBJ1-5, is GAGVSQSPRYKVTKRGQDVTLRCDPISSHATLYWYQQALGQGPEFLTYFNYEAQPDKSGLPSDRFSAERPEGSISTLTIQRTEQRDSAMYRCASIPRQGIPAYSNQPQHFGDGTRLSIL.

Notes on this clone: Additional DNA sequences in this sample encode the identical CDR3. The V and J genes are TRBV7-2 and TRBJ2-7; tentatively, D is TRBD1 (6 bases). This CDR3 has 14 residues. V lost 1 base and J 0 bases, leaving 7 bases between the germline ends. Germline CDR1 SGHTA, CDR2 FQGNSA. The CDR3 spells CASSLVQGSYEQYF. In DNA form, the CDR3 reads TGTGCCAGCAGCTTAGTACAGGGCTCCTACGAGCAGTACTTC.

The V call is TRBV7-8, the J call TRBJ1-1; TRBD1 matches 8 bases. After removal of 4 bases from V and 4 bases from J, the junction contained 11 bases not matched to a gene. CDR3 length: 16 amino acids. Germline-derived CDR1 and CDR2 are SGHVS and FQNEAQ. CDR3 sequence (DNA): TGTGCCAGCAGCTCCCAGGGGGCGCGAGGATTCACTGAAGCTTTCTTT. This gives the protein CASSSQGARGFTEAFF.

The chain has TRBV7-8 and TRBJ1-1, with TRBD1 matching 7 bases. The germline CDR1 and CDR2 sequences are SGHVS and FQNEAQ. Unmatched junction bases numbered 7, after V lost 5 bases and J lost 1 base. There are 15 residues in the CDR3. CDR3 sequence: CASSAMGQKNTEAFF. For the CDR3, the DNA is TGTGCCAGCAGCGCGATGGGACAGAAGAACACTGAAGCTTTCTTT.

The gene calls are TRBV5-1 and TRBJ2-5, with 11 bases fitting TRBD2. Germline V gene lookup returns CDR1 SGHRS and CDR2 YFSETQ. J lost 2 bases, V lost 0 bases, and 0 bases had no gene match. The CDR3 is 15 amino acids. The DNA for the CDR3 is TGCGCCAGCAGCTTGGTAGCGGGAGGGCAAGAGACCCAGTACTTC. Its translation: CASSLVAGGQETQYF.

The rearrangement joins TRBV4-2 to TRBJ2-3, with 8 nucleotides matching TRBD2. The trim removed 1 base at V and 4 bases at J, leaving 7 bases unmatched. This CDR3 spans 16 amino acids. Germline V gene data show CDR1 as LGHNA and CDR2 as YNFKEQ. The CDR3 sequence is CASSQGFSGSSDTQYF. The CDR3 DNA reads TGTGCCAGCAGCCAAGGATTCAGCGGGAGTTCAGATACGCAGTATTTT.

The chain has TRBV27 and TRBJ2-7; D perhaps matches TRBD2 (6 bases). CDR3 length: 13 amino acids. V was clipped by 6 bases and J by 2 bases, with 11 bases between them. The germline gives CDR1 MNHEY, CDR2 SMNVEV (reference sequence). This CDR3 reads CASRPWEAYEQYF. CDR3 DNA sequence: TGTGCCAGCAGGCCTTGGGAGGCCTACGAGCAGTACTTC.